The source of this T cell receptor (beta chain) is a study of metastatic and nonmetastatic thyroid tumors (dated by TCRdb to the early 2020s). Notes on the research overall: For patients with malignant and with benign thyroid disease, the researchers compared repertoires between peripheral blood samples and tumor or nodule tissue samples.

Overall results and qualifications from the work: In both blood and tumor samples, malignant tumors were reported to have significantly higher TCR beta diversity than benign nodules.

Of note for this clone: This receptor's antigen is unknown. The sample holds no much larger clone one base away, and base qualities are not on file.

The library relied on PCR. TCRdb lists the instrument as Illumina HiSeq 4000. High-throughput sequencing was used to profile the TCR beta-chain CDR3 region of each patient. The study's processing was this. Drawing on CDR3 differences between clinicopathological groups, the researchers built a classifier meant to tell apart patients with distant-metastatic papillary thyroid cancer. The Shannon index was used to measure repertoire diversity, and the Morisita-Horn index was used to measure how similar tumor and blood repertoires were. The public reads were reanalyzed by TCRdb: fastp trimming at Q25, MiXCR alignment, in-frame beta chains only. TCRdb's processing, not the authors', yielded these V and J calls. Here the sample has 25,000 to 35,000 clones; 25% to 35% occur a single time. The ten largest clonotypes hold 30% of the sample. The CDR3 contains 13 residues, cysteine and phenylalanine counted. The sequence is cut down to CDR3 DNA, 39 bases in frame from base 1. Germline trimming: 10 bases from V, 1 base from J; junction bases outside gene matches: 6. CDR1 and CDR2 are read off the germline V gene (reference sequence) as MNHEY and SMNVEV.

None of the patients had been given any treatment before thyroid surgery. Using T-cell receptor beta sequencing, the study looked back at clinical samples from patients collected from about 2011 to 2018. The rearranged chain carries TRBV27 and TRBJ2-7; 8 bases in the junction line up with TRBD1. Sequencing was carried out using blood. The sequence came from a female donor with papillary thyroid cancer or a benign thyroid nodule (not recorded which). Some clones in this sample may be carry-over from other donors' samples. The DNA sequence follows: TGTGCCACCCGGACAGGGAATTCCTACGAGCAGTACTTC. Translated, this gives CATRTGNSYEQYF.